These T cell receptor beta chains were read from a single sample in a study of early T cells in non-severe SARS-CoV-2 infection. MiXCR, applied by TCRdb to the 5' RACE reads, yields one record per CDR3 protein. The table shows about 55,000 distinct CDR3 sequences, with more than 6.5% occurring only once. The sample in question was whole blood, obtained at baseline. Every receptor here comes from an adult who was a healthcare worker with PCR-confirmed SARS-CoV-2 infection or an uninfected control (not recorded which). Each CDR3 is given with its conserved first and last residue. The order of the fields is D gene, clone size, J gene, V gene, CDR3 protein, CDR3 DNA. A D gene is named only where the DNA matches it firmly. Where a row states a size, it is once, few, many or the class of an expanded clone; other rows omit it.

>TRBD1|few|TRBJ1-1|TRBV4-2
CASRDGTGGTEAFF
TGTGCCAGCAGGGACGGGACAGGGGGTACTGAAGCTTTCTTT
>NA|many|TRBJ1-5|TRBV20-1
CSAQLSGKQHF
TGCAGTGCCCAGTTGTCGGGGAAACAGCATTTT
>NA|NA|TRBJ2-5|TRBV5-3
CARAVVAESDDQETQYF
TGTGCCAGAGCGGTGGTAGCGGAAAGTGACGACCAAGAGACCCAGTACTTC
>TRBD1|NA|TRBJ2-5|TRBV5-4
CASSSGQGAGFETQYF
TGTGCCAGCAGCTCCGGACAGGGCGCGGGGTTTGAGACCCAGTACTTC
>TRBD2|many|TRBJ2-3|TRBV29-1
CSVQTSGGGTDTQYF
TGCAGCGTCCAGACTAGCGGGGGGGGCACAGATACGCAGTATTTT
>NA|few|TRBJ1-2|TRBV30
CAWRTAGMYGYTF
TGTGCCTGGAGAACCGCAGGGATGTATGGCTACACCTTC
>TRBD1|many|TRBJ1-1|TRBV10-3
CAIRDRGRGAEAFF
TGTGCCATCCGTGACAGGGGGCGAGGGGCTGAAGCTTTCTTT
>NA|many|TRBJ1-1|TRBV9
CASSVAFPGAVAFF
TGTGCCAGCAGCGTAGCCTTTCCGGGCGCAGTAGCTTTCTTT
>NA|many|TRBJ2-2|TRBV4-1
CASSHPARSAGATTPNTGELFF
TGCGCCAGCAGCCACCCCGCCCGAAGTGCGGGGGCAACAACTCCGAACACCGGGGAGCTGTTTTTT
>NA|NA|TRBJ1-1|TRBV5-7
CATRSQGTHTEAFF
TGTGCCACCCGCAGTCAGGGAACCCACACTGAAGCTTTCTTT
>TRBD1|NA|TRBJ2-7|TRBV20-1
CSARDRVGDEQYF
TGCAGTGCCAGGGACAGGGTTGGTGACGAGCAGTACTTC
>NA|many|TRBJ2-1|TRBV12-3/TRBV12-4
CASGPRQASSYNEQFF
TGTGCCAGCGGACCAAGACAGGCGAGCTCCTACAATGAGCAGTTCTTC
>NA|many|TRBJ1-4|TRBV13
CASSLFGQGGTNEKLFF
TGTGCCAGCAGCTTATTCGGCCAGGGAGGAACTAATGAAAAACTGTTTTTT
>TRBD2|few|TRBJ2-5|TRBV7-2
CASSSSGGRETQYF
TGTGCCAGCAGCTCGAGCGGGGGCCGGGAGACCCAGTACTTC
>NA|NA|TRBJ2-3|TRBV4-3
CASSQELDVTSTDTQYF
TGCGCCAGCAGCCAAGAATTGGACGTTACTAGCACAGATACGCAGTATTTT
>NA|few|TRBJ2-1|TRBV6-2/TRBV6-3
CASSSRVNAFF
TGTGCCAGCAGTTCCCGGGTTAATGCGTTCTTC
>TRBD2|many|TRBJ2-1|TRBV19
CASTSGGSYNEQFF
TGTGCCAGTACTAGCGGGGGGTCTTACAATGAGCAGTTCTTC
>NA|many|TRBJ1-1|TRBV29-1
CSVVTQNTEAFF
TGCAGCGTCGTTACTCAGAACACTGAAGCTTTCTTT
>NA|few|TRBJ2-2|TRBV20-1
CSVPGNGFTGELFF
TGCAGTGTCCCGGGCAATGGCTTCACCGGGGAGCTGTTTTTT
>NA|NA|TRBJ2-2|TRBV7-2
CASANQGLSGELFF
TGTGCCAGCGCGAATCAGGGACTCAGCGGGGAGCTGTTTTTT
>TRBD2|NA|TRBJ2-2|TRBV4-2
CASSQASAGGTGELFF
TGTGCCAGCAGCCAAGCCTCGGCCGGGGGGACCGGGGAGCTGTTTTTT
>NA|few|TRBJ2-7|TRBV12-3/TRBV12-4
CASSFSQAYEQYF
TGTGCCAGCAGTTTTAGTCAGGCCTACGAGCAGTACTTC
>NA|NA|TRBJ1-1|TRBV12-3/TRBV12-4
CASSSSEAEAFF
TGTGCCAGCAGTTCCTCGGAGGCTGAAGCTTTCTTT
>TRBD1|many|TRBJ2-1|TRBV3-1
CASSHGTGFNNEQFF
TGTGCCAGCAGCCACGGGACAGGGTTTAACAATGAGCAGTTCTTC
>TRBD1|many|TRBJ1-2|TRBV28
CASSAPRQGFDGYTF
TGTGCCAGCAGTGCCCCGAGACAGGGCTTCGATGGCTACACCTTC
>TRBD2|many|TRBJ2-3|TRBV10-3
CAIKPGGTSGGRTDTQYF
TGTGCCATCAAACCTGGGGGTACTAGCGGGGGGCGCACAGATACGCAGTATTTT
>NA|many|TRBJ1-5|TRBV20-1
CSVLDSYSNQPQHF
TGCAGTGTTCTTGATAGCTATAGCAATCAGCCCCAGCATTTT
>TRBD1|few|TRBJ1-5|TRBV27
CVDEDRGLSNQPQHF
TGTGTCGACGAGGACAGGGGGCTTAGCAATCAGCCCCAGCATTTT
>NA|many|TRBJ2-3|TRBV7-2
CASSFGDIGRPSTDTQYF
TGTGCCAGCAGCTTCGGGGACATCGGGCGACCTAGCACAGATACGCAGTATTTT
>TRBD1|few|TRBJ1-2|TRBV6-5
CASSPGGRGYTF
TGTGCCAGCAGCCCAGGGGGACGTGGCTACACCTTC
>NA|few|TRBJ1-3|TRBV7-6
CASSINGNTIYF
TGTGCCAGCAGCATCAATGGAAACACCATATATTTT
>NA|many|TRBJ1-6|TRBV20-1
CSARELSYNSPLHF
TGCAGTGCTAGAGAACTCAGCTATAATTCACCCCTCCACTTT
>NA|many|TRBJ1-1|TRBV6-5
CASSSGTPEAFF
TGTGCCAGCAGCTCCGGGACCCCTGAAGCTTTCTTT
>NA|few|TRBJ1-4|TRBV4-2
CASSQDRVDATNEKLFF
TGTGCCAGCAGCCAAGATCGGGTGGATGCAACTAATGAAAAACTGTTTTTT
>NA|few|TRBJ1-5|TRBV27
CASSLGVGGNQPQHF
TGTGCCAGCAGTTTGGGCGTTGGTGGCAATCAGCCCCAGCATTTT
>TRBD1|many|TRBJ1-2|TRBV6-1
CASGEPGQGRDYGYTF
TGTGCCAGCGGTGAACCGGGACAGGGACGCGACTATGGCTACACCTTC
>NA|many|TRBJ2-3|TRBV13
CASSSVLFGTDTQYF
TGTGCCAGCAGCTCCGTTCTCTTCGGTACAGATACGCAGTATTTT
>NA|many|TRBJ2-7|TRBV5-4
CASSRGGTVRYEQYF
TGTGCCAGCAGCCGAGGGGGGACAGTCCGCTACGAGCAGTACTTC
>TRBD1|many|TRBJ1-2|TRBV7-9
CASSPGTAAEGDYGYTF
TGTGCCAGCAGCCCGGGGACAGCGGCAGAGGGAGACTATGGCTACACCTTC
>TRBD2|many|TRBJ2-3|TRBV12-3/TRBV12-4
CASSSSGGTTDTQYF
TGTGCCAGCAGTTCTAGCGGGGGAACGACAGATACGCAGTATTTT
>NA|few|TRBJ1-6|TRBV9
CASSKQGHDSPLHF
TGTGCCAGCAGCAAACAGGGCCACGATTCACCCCTCCACTTT
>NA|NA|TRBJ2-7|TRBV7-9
CASSPLGTSYEQYF
TGTGCCAGCAGCCCACTGGGTACCTCCTACGAGCAGTACTTC
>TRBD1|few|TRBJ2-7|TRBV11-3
CASSHRGSYEQYF
TGTGCCAGCAGTCACAGGGGCTCCTACGAGCAGTACTTC
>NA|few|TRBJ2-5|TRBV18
CASLDQETQYF
TGTGCCAGCTTAGATCAAGAGACCCAGTACTTC